These 22 T cell receptor beta chains came from one sample sequenced in a study of cytomegalovirus exposure and HLA in healthy donors. The study ran its PCR with 60 Vbeta and 13 Jbeta primers. Produced via immunoSEQ multiplex PCR; TCRdb's table is partial and in-frame only. The sample lists 98,000 or so clones; around 77% were seen once. The sequencing input was PBMCs. The receptors were gathered from a female donor in good health and CMV-seronegative.

The J gene is TRBJ1-5, the V gene TRBV19, with 8 bases lining up with TRBD1. CDR3 length: 15 residues. Per germline, CDR1 LNHDA and CDR2 SQIVND (reference sequence). Trimming removed 4 bases from V and 2 bases from J; junction bases left unmatched: 4. CDR3 sequence reads: CASSRGQGGNQPQHF. Written as DNA, the CDR3 is TGTGCCAGTAGTAGAGGACAGGGAGGCAATCAGCCCCAGCATTTT.

This clone was observed a handful of times. This chain uses TRBV29-1 with TRBJ2-7, with TRBD2 identical over 7 bases. Trimming cost V 6 bases and J 8 bases; bases outside gene matches: 16. Germline V CDR1 and CDR2: SQVTM, ANQGSEA. This CDR3 contains 14 residues. The CDR3 region is CSVSELSGVLKQYF. CDR3 coding DNA: TGCAGCGTCTCCGAGCTAAGCGGGGTTTTGAAGCAGTACTTC.

The sample holds one count of this clone. V is TRBV27 and J is TRBJ2-7; D perhaps matches TRBD2 (6 bases). V was trimmed by 1 base and J by 6 bases, leaving 13 bases between them. Germline V gene sequence: CDR1 MNHEY, CDR2 SMNVEV (reference sequence). This CDR3 spans 14 amino acids. The CDR3 DNA is TGTGCCAGCAGTTTATTTACGGGGGTGGGCGAGCAGTACTTC. It encodes CASSLFTGVGEQYF.

This clone showed up just once. The chain's CDR3 is CASSSPHLRDIQYF. The CDR3 DNA is TGTGCCAGCAGTTCCCCCCACCTACGGGACATTCAGTACTTC. The rearrangement joins TRBV28 to TRBJ2-4; D unresolved. The ends were cut back, 4 bases at V and 8 bases at J, with 15 bases in the middle. The length of the CDR3 is 14 residues. Germline loops: CDR1 MDHEN, CDR2 SYDVKM.

The V and J genes are TRBV7-8 and TRBJ2-3, with a weak D call TRBD2 (5 bases). V was cut by 5 bases and J by 6 bases, with 9 bases left in between. The CDR3 covers 12 residues. In germline, CDR1 is SGHVS, CDR2 FQNEAQ. CDR3 amino acids: CASSPGEDTQYF. The CDR3 DNA follows: TGTGCCAGCAGCCCCGGGGAGGATACGCAGTATTTT.

This sequence joins TRBV5-1 and TRBJ2-3; 10 bases align to TRBD1. This CDR3 is built from 16 residues. Germline-derived CDR1 and CDR2 are SGHRS and YFSETQ. The V and J ends lost 0 bases and 3 bases, in that order; junction bases with no gene match: 4. CDR3 protein: CASSLAGQGTTDTQYF. As DNA, the CDR3 is TGCGCCAGCAGCTTGGCGGGACAGGGGACGACAGATACGCAGTATTTT.

This clone occurred once. The J gene is TRBJ1-3, the V gene TRBV7-2; 9 positions match TRBD1. V trimming: 8 bases; J trimming: 9 bases; junction bases outside the gene matches: 11. Germline lookup yields CDR1 SGHTA and CDR2 FQGNSA. This CDR3 is 14 amino acids long. DNA of the CDR3: TGTGCCAGCGGACTCGGGACAGGGCCAAGCACCATATATTTT. It translates to CASGLGTGPSTIYF.

The CDR3 loop reads CASTTSGGTYEQYF. CDR3 in DNA: TGTGCCAGCACCACTAGCGGGGGGACCTACGAGCAGTACTTC. This sequence joins TRBV7-2 and TRBJ2-7; 12 bases align to TRBD2. Germline V lookup: CDR1 SGHTA, CDR2 FQGNSA. The junction had 3 bases not matched to a gene; V was cut back by 7 bases and J by 2 bases. The CDR3 length is 14 residues.

The chain joins TRBV28 to TRBJ2-2; TRBD1 agrees at 8 bases. With V trimmed by 6 bases and J by 0 bases, 3 bases remained unmatched. This CDR3 spans 15 amino acids. The germline V gene encodes CDR1 MDHEN and CDR2 SYDVKM. The CDR3 DNA follows: TGTGCCAGCAGACGGGACAGGTCGAACACCGGGGAGCTGTTTTTT. Translated: CASRRDRSNTGELFF.

J is TRBJ2-7 and V is TRBV9, with 14 bases identical to TRBD2. The trim removed 4 bases at V and 3 bases at J, leaving 15 bases unmatched. Germline CDR1 reads SGDLS; CDR2 reads YYNGEE. The length of the CDR3 is 19 residues. This CDR3 is CASSPRSGLAGVRNYEQYF. The CDR3 DNA follows: TGTGCCAGCAGCCCGCGATCGGGACTAGCGGGAGTCCGCAACTACGAGCAGTACTTC.

The V gene is TRBV7-6, the J gene TRBJ2-5, with D perhaps matching TRBD2 (5 bases). The V gene lost 2 bases and the J gene lost 5 bases, with 9 bases spanning the gap. The germline V gene encodes CDR1 SGHVS and CDR2 FNYEAQ. CDR3 length: 13 amino acids. The DNA for the CDR3 is TGTGCCAGCAGCTTATCTAGCTGGGAGACCCAGTACTTC. Translating it yields CASSLSSWETQYF.

This chain joins TRBV21-1 and TRBJ2-4; TRBD2 is the table's D call, not checked against the DNA. TRBV21-1 is noted as a pseudogene. The length of the CDR3 is 18 residues. CDR3 region: CASRGLAGSPLAKNIQYF. In nucleotides, the CDR3 is TGTGCCAGCAGGGGACTAGCGGGTTCCCCGTTAGCCAAAAACATTCAGTACTTC.

This clone occurred once. The CDR3: CASSLLDRGWHGYTF. In DNA, the CDR3 is TGTGCCAGCAGCCTACTAGACAGGGGATGGCATGGCTACACCTTC. The genes are TRBV7-9 and TRBJ1-2; 8 bases match TRBD1. The V gene end was trimmed by 5 bases and the J gene end by 6 bases; junction bases not matched to a gene: 11. CDR1 and CDR2 (germline): SEHNR, FQNEAQ (reference sequence). This CDR3 spans 15 amino acids. Filled out from reference TRBV7-9 and TRBJ1-2, the complete variable domain reads DTGVSQNPRHKITKRGQNVTFRCDPISEHNRLYWYRQTLGQGPEFLTYFQNEAQLEKSRLLSDRFSAERPKGSFSTLEIQRTEQGDSAMYLCASSLLDRGWHGYTFGSGTRLTVV.

This clone was picked up a small number of times. The chain recombines TRBV5-6 with TRBJ1-2; D is undetermined. Germline CDR1 is SGHDT and CDR2 is YYEEEE. The CDR3 sequence is 14 residues long. V lost 5 bases to trimming and J lost 4 bases, with 15 bases between them. The CDR3 loop reads CASSPSWRAYGYTF. In nucleotides, the CDR3 is TGTGCCAGCAGTCCCAGTTGGAGGGCCTATGGCTACACCTTC.

The chain carries TRBV7-9 and TRBJ1-2; 7 nucleotides agree with TRBD1. Trimming cost V 4 bases and J 7 bases; bases outside gene matches: 6. This CDR3 spans 13 amino acids. Germline CDR1 reads SEHNR; CDR2 reads FQNEAQ (reference sequence). The CDR3 region has the DNA TGTGCCAGCAGCTCAGACAGGGTGCCTGGCTACACCTTC. As protein: CASSSDRVPGYTF.

The chain is built from TRBV29-1 and TRBJ2-7; D is perhaps TRBD2 (5 bases). The CDR3 contains 13 residues. Germline assignment: CDR1 SQVTM and CDR2 ANQGSEA. The V end lost 7 bases, the J end lost 0 bases, and 13 bases lay between the germline ends. The CDR3 DNA sequence: TGCAGCGCCGATAGCGCAAGCTCCTACGAGCAGTACTTC. Translation: CSADSASSYEQYF.

This sequence joins TRBV4-1 and TRBJ2-3; D possibly corresponds to TRBD2 (6 bases). The V gene lost 1 base and the J gene lost 11 bases, with 13 bases spanning the gap. Germline CDR1 and CDR2: MGHRA and YSYEKL. The CDR3 loop spans 13 amino acids. The CDR3 DNA reads as TGCGCCAGCAGCCAAGTCAGCGGGCCCCGGCAGTATTTT. Residues: CASSQVSGPRQYF.

CDR3 in amino acids: CASSLLSGEIYGYTF. As DNA, the CDR3 is TGTGCCAGCTCACTCCTCTCGGGGGAAATCTATGGCTACACCTTC. The chain joins TRBV18 to TRBJ1-2; D might be TRBD1 (5 bases). Germline V gene lookup returns CDR1 KGHSH and CDR2 LQKENI. The CDR3 length is 15 residues. Trimming pared 4 bases from V and 4 bases from J, leaving 16 bases between.

A few counts support this clone. The chain recombines TRBV18 with TRBJ2-1; TRBD1 matches 7 bases. With 4 bases clipped from V and 1 base from J, the junction kept 7 bases outside the gene matches. Germline V CDR1 and CDR2: KGHSH, LQKENI. The CDR3 is 16 amino acids. CDR3 sequence: CASSQTGTDSYNEQFF. Written as DNA, the CDR3 is TGTGCCAGCTCACAAACAGGGACAGATTCCTACAATGAGCAGTTCTTC.

The chain has TRBV7-9 and TRBJ1-5; 8 bases are a match to TRBD1. Trimming took 5 bases from V and 2 from J; bases not matched to a gene: 8. CDR3 length equals 16 residues. Germline CDR1 reads SEHNR; CDR2 reads FQNEAQ (reference sequence). The CDR3 sequence: CASSPLDRGGNQPQHF. CDR3 coding DNA: TGTGCCAGCAGCCCCCTCGACAGGGGTGGCAATCAGCCCCAGCATTTT.

V is TRBV5-1 and J is TRBJ2-7; tentative D call: TRBD1 (6 bases). Germline values: CDR1 SGHRS, CDR2 YFSETQ. V lost 4 bases, J lost 4 bases, and 15 bases lay in between. The CDR3 totals 14 residues. CDR3 sequence reads: CASSVTGQSYEQYF. The DNA for the CDR3 is TGCGCCAGCAGCGTCACTGGACAGTCTTACGAGCAGTACTTC.

Note on this clone: The junction departs from germline at one end; a sequencing error may be responsible. This chain joins TRBV7-8 and TRBJ2-1; 8 bases are a match to TRBD2. The CDR3 has 14 amino acids. From germline, CDR1 is SGHVS and CDR2 FQNEAQ. Here the CDR3 DNA reads TGTGCCAGCACCTTAGTGCGGGGGGACAATGAGCAGTTCTTC. It encodes CASTLVRGDNEQFF.